This T cell receptor beta chain is drawn from a study of T cells in localized non-small cell lung cancer. Sequenced by immunoSEQ multiplex PCR; TCRdb stores in-frame clones only, minus some. Of 1,000 to 1,200 clones in the sample, 15% to 20% were seen once. This receptor was taken from a woman aged 35 to 75 with stage II lung adenocarcinoma. Sequenced material: lung tumor tissue, taken before any cancer treatment.

The CDR3 region has the DNA TGTGCCAGCAGCTTAGTCGGGACGACCGGCGGGTATGGCTACACCTTC. It specifies CASSLVGTTGGYGYTF. The gene calls are TRBV11-3 and TRBJ1-2; weak D call: TRBD1 (5 bases). CDR1 SGHNT and CDR2 YENEEA come from the germline V gene. This CDR3 is 16 amino acids long. V was clipped by 1 base and J by 5 bases, with 17 bases between them.